This T cell receptor beta chain was profiled in a study of shared clonotypes between healthy human individuals. Study at large: CD4 naive and memory got three plates each, CD8 naive two, CD8 memory one. General study points: Naive subsets typically showed greater estimated richness than memory subsets.

This clone is a singleton in its sample. The target antigen is unknown. Adult Caucasians living in Nashville, Tennessee made up all of the donors. Both subsets, CD45RA+ naive and CD45RA-negative memory, were split from the CD4+ cells. Trimming took 1 base from V and 3 from J; bases not matched to a gene: 6. This CDR3 has 15 amino acids. Germline lookup yields CDR1 SGHAT and CDR2 FQNNGV. Produced via immunoSEQ multiplex PCR; TCRdb's table is partial and in-frame only. Among about 1.5 million clones, approximately 98% were seen once, and the ten largest hold approximately 0.44%. This TCR came from a man aged 25 to 40 in good health. The sequencing input was naive CD4+ T cells sorted from blood. Noted subset: CD45RA+ positively selected. The chain recombines TRBV11-2 with TRBJ2-7; 7 bases agree with TRBD1. In DNA form, the CDR3 reads TGTGCCAGCAGCTTAGTGAGGGGGCATGACTACGAGCAGTACTTC. Its translation is CASSLVRGHDYEQYF.